This entry describes one T cell receptor beta chain. The table lists this clone with a count of one. Its antigen specificity is not known. No base qualities exist here, and no much larger clone lies one base off it. V and J lose 3 bases and 0 bases, and a span of 15 bases separates them. CDR1 MGHRA and CDR2 YSYEKL were looked up in the germline V gene. The CDR3 sequence holds 16 residues, the cysteine and phenylalanine included. Solely the CDR3 DNA is kept, with 48 bases framed from the first base. The method behind the library was the immunoSEQ multiplex PCR assay. For TCR sequencing, RNA was extracted from every sample and reverse transcribed into cDNA to serve as template. First-strand cDNA was synthesized with SuperScript III using a 2:1 mix of oligo-dT and random hexamers. A synthetic immune receptor repertoire was used to measure amplification bias, and any remaining bias was corrected computationally. In the source study's methods: Raw reads were preprocessed to remove errors, and CDR3 was defined by IMGT conventions from the conserved cysteine to phenylalanine. Clonality was computed by normalizing Shannon entropy by log2 of the number of productive unique TCRs and subtracting the result from 1. CD4 or CD8 identity of scalp clones was inferred by cross-referencing scalp TCRbeta sequences with sorted blood CD4 and CD8 repertoires. In TCRdb, the immuneACCESS table is reduced to in-frame sequences with V and J assigned. These tables do not hold every clone; where another copy was compared, an unresolved V gene accounts for under half, and the others remain unexplained. V, J and clone size were drawn from that table, and D and trimming were deduced from the DNA. This sample is represented by 110,000 or so clones; roughly three fifths of them were singletons. Of the sample, about 3.2% falls within the top ten clones.

The sample's time point label is to be understood as: around 24 weeks on oral tofacitinib. The meaning of the sample's treatment or condition label: oral pan-JAK inhibitor, 5-10 mg twice daily. From alopecia areata patients, peripheral blood was collected along with lesional scalp punch biopsies. PBMCs were separated by density centrifugation and stained for CD3, CD4 and CD8, after which CD4+ and CD8+ T cells were sorted on a FACSAria. The record originates from a study of CD8+ T cells in alopecia areata (dated by TCRdb to 2016 to 2019). Broadly, across the study: Treated patients were enrolled in an open-label pilot trial of oral tofacitinib at 5 to 10 mg twice daily for moderate-to-severe alopecia areata. Patients received tofacitinib for 6 to 18 months and were then followed off drug for 6 months to check for delayed response and recurrence. Patients on tofacitinib were biopsied at baseline and after 4 and 24 weeks of treatment, and several of the patients also had a later scalp biopsy. In humans, TCRbeta sequencing was performed on scalp tissue and on sorted CD4+ and CD8+ peripheral blood T cells from healthy controls and from patients with patchy or totalis/universalis alopecia areata. The SALT score, which quantifies the percentage of affected scalp surface area, was used to measure disease severity in treated patients. The RNA source kit depended on sample type: the PAXgene miRNA kit for fixed scalp, the miRNeasy kit for PBMCs, and the RNeasy kit for mouse skin. immunoSEQ multiplex PCR using 35 Vbeta forward primers and 13 Jbeta reverse primers was used to amplify TCRbeta CDR3 regions. The study used high-throughput TCRbeta sequencing to examine T cell clonal expansion in alopecia areata, in both the C3H/HeJ mouse model and human patients. Clonality in the scalp was compared among normal scalp (n=4), patchy alopecia areata scalp (n=8), and alopecia totalis/universalis scalp (n=8). Overall results and qualifications from the work: Unlike mouse skin, where gammadelta T cells dominate, normal human skin contains resident alphabeta T cells that get sequenced too, which complicates analysis of the scalp TCR repertoire. TCR sequences shared between patients were less clear than in mice, possibly partly because of HLA diversity in the patient population. Tofacitinib significantly lowered scalp clonality and the number of expanded CD8+ clones among the top 100 scalp clones. During tofacitinib treatment, many expanded lesional clones stuck around in both scalp and blood, and this persistence may partly explain why relapse happens after treatment is stopped. Higher clonality and more expanded CD8+ clones were observed in lesional scalp than in normal scalp, particularly in alopecia totalis/universalis, a finding suggestive of antigenic drive. Because the treated cohort was small and had just a single nonresponder, larger studies are needed to establish links between baseline CD8+ expansion and response.

The chain links TRBV4-1 with TRBJ2-7; the D gene cannot be resolved reliably. This sequence originates from a human donor with alopecia areata. The sample in question was CD4+ T cells sorted from blood, obtained at week 24, from a patient treated with tofacitinib. CDR3 region: CASSHRVGMSSYEQYF. The DNA reads TGCGCCAGCAGCCACCGTGTTGGTATGAGCTCCTACGAGCAGTACTTC.